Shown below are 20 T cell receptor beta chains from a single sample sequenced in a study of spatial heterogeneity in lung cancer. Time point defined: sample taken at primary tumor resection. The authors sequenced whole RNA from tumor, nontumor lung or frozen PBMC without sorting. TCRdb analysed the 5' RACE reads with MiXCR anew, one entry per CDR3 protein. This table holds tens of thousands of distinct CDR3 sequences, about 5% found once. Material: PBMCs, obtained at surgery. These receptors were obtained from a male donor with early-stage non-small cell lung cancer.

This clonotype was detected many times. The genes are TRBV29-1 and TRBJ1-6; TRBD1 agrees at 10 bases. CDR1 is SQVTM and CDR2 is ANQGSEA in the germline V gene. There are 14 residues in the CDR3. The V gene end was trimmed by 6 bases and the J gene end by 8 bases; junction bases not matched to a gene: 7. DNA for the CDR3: TGCAGCGTCTCCCCCGGGACAGGGGATTCACCCCTCCACTTT. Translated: CSVSPGTGDSPLHF.

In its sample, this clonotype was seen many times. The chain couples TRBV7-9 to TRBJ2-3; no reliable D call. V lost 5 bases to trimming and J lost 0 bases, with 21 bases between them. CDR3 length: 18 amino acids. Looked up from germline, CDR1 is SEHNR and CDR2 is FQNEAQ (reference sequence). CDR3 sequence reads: CASSPDARRLTSTDTQYF. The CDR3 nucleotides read TGTGCCAGCAGCCCAGATGCTCGACGGCTGACTAGCACAGATACGCAGTATTTT.

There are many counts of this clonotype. The CDR3 region is CASRSGGQGRHNEQFF. CDR3 coding DNA: TGTGCCAGTAGATCTGGGGGACAGGGTCGGCACAATGAGCAGTTCTTC. This sequence joins TRBV19 and TRBJ2-1, with TRBD1 identical over 9 bases. This CDR3 spans 16 amino acids. Germline CDR1 LNHDA, CDR2 SQIVND (reference sequence). Trimming took 6 bases from V and 5 from J; bases not matched to a gene: 11.

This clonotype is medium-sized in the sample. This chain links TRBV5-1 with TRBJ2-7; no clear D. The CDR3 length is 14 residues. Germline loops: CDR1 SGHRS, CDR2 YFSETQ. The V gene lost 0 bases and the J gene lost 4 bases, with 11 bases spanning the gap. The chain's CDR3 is CASSLEVPSYEQYF. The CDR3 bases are TGCGCCAGCAGCTTGGAGGTGCCCTCATACGAGCAGTACTTC.

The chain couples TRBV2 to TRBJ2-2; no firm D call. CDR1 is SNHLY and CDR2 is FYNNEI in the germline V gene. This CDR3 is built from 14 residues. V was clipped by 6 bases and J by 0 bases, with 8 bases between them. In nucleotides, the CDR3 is TGTGCCAGCAGGGGGAACGCGAACACCGGGGAGCTGTTTTTT. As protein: CASRGNANTGELFF.

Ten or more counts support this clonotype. The CDR3 DNA reads as TGTGCCAGCTCACCTCCCGAGACAGGGCAAGAGACCCAGTACTTC. Its protein is CASSPPETGQETQYF. J is TRBJ2-5 and V is TRBV18; 7 bases are a match to TRBD1. CDR1 and CDR2 (germline): KGHSH, LQKENI. V gave up 3 bases and J gave up 2 bases; unmatched junction bases: 6. The CDR3 contains 15 residues.

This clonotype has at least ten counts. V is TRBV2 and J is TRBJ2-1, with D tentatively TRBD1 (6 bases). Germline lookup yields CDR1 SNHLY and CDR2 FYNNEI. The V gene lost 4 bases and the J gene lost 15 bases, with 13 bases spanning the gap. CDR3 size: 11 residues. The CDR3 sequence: CASSGYRVGFF. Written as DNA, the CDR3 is TGTGCCAGCAGTGGTTACAGGGTCGGGTTCTTC.

The CDR3 region is CASSPGLLGGNEQFF. The CDR3 coding sequence is TGTGCCAGTAGTCCCGGACTTTTGGGGGGGAATGAGCAGTTCTTC. The chain is built from TRBV19 and TRBJ2-1, with TRBD2 matching over 7 bases. The germline V gene encodes CDR1 LNHDA and CDR2 SQIVND (reference sequence). Trimming removed 5 bases from V and 7 bases from J; junction bases left unmatched: 11. The CDR3 has 15 residues. The full variable domain, with the rest looked up from reference TRBV19 and TRBJ2-1, is DGGITQSPKYLFRKEGQNVTLSCEQNLNHDAMYWYRQDPGQGLRLIYYSQIVNDFQKGDIAEGYSVSREKKESFPLTVTSAQKNPTAFYLCASSPGLLGGNEQFFGPGTRLTVL.

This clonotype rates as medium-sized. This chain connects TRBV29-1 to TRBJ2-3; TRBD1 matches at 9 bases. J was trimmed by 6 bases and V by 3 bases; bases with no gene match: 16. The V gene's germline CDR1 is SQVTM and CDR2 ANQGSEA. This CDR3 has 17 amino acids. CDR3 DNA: TGCAGCGTTGACCCTTCCGACAGGGGGGTCGTCGAGGATACGCAGTATTTT. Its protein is CSVDPSDRGVVEDTQYF.

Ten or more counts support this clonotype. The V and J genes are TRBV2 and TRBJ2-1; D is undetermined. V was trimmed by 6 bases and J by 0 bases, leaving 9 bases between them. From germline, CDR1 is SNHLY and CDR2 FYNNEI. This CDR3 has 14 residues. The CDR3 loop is CASRGLVSYNEQFF. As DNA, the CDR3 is TGTGCCAGCAGAGGGCTGGTCTCCTACAATGAGCAGTTCTTC.

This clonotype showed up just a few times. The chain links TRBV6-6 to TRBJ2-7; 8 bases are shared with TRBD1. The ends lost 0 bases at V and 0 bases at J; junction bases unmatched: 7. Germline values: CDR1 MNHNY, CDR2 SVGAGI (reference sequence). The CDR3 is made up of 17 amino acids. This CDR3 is CASSYSRQGTSSYEQYF. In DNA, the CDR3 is TGTGCCAGCAGTTACTCAAGACAGGGGACGAGCTCCTACGAGCAGTACTTC.

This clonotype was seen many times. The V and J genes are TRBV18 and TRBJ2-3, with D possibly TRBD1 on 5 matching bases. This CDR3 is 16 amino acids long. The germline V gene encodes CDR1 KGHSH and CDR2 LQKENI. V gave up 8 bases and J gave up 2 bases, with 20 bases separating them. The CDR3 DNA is TGTGCCAGCCAGTACCAGGGTAATGCGCCCACAGATACGCAGTATTTT. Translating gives CASQYQGNAPTDTQYF.

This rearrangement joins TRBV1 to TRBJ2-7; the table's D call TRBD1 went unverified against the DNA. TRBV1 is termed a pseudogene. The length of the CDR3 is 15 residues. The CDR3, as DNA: TGCACCAGCAGCCAAGAACTCCCCCCTGGATACGAGCAGTACTTC. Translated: CTSSQELPPGYEQYF.

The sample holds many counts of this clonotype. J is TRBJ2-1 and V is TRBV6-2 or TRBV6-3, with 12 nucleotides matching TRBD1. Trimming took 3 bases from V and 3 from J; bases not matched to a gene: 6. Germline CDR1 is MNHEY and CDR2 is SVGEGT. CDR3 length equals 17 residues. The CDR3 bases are TGTGCCAGCAGTTATGGAGGGACAGGGGGCCGCTACAATGAGCAGTTCTTC. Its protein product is CASSYGGTGGRYNEQFF.

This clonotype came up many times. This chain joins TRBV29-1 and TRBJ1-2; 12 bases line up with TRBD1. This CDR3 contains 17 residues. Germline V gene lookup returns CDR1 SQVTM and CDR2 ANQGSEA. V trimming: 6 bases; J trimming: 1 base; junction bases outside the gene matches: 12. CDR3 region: CSVDAGTGGSDNYGYTF. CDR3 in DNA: TGCAGCGTGGATGCCGGGACAGGGGGCTCGGATAACTATGGCTACACCTTC.

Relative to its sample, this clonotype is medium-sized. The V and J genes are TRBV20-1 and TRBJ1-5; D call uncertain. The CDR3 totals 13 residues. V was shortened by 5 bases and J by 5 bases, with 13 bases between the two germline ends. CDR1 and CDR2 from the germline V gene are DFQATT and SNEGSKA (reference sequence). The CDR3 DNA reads TGCAGTGCTGAGGAAGGAGGTTATCAGCCCCAGCATTTT. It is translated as CSAEEGGYQPQHF.

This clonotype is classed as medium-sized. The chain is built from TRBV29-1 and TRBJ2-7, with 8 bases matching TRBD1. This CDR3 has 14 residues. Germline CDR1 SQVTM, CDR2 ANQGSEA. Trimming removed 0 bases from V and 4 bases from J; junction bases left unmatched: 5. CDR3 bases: TGCAGCGTTGAAGATCTAACAGGGGGGTACGAGCAGTACTTC. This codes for CSVEDLTGGYEQYF.

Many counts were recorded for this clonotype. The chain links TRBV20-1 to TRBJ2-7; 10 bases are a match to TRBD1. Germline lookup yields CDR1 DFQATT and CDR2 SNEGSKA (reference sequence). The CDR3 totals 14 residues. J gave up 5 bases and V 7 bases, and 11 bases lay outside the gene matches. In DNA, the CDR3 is TGCAGTGTCCCGAAGGGACAGGGGATAAACGAGCAGTACTTC. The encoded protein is CSVPKGQGINEQYF.

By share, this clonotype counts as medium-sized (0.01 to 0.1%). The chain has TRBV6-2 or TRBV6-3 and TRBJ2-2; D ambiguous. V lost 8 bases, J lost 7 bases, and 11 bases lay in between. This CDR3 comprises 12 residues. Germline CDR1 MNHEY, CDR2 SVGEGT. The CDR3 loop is CASARWNGELFF. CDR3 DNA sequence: TGTGCCAGCGCTCGATGGAACGGGGAGCTGTTTTTT.

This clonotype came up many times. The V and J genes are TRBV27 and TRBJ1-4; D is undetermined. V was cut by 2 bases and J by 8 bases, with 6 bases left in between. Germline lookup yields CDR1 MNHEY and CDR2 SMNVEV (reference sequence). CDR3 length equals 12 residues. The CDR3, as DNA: TGTGCCAGCAGTTTAGGTGGGGAAAAACTGTTTTTT. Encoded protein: CASSLGGEKLFF. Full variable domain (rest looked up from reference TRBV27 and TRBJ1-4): EAQVTQNPRYLITVTGKKLTVTCSQNMNHEYMSWYRQDPGLGLRQIYYSMNVEVTDKGDVPEGYKVSRKEKRNFPLILESPSPNQTSLYFCASSLGGEKLFFGSGTQLSVL.